This T cell receptor (beta chain) was retrieved from a study of cytomegalovirus exposure and HLA in healthy donors. As for the donors, each was a healthy bone marrow donor. Primers included in the PCR were 60 Vbeta and 13 Jbeta primers. Generated by immunoSEQ multiplex PCR, the TCRdb table keeps only in-frame clones and is missing some. The sample's table shows around 130,000 clones. A note on this clone: Its matching antigen is unknown.

Study findings and constraints: The authors listed 164 TCR beta chains as cytomegalovirus-associated.

Germline V gene sequence: CDR1 KGHSH, CDR2 LQKENI. Trimming removed 3 bases at V and 3 bases at J, with 17 bases between. This CDR3 region has 16 residues. Material for sequencing was PBMCs. This chain joins TRBV18 and TRBJ1-1; D gene uncertain. This clonotype originated in a woman between 35 and 50 years old in good health and CMV-seronegative. CDR3 coding DNA: TGTGCCAGCTCACCCAACGGGGTAGGAGGATACACTGAAGCTTTCTTT. This codes for CASSPNGVGGYTEAFF.